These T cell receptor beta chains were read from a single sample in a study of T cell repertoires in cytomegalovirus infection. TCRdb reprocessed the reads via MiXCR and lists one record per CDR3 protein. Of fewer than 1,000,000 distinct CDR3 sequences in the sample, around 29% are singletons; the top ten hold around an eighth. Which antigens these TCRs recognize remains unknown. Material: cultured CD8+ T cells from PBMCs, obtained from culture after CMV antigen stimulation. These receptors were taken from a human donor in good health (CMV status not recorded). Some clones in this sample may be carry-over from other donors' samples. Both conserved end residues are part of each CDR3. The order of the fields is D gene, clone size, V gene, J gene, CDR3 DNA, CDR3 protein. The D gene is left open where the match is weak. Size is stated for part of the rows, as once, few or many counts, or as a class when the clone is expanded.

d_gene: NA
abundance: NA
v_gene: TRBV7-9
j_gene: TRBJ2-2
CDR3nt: TGTGCCAGCACCTCCCCGGGACAAAACACCGGGGAGCTGTTTTTT
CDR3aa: CASTSPGQNTGELFF

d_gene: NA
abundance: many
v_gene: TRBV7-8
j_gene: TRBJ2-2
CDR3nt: TGTGCCAGCAGTATTTATCGAACAGGGTCCCCGGTGAGCACCGGGGAGCTGTTTTTT
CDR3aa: CASSIYRTGSPVSTGELFF

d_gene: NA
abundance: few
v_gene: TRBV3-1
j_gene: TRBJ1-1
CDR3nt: TGTGCCAGCAGCCAAGCGGGGGCCGGCACTGAAGCTTTCTTT
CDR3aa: CASSQAGAGTEAFF

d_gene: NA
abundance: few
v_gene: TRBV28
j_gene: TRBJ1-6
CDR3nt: TGTGCCAGCAGTTTATTTGAGATGAGCAATTCACCCCTCCACTTT
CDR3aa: CASSLFEMSNSPLHF

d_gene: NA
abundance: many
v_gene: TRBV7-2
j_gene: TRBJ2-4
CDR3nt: TGTGCCAGCAGCTTAATGGCCCAGGCGGGGCGAGGGGCCAAAAACATTCAGTACTTC
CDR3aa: CASSLMAQAGRGAKNIQYF

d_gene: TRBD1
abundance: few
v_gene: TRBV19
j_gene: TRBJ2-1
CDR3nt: TGTGCCACAGGACAGGGGGCGGGTTACAATGAGCAGTTCTTC
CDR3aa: CATGQGAGYNEQFF

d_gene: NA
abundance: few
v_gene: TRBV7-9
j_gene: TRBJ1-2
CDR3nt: TGTGCCAGCAGCCCACGACAAGGGGATTACTATGGCTACACCTTC
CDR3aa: CASSPRQGDYYGYTF

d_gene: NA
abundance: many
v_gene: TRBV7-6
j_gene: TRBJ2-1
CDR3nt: TGTGCCAGCAGCTTAGCCGTGACCTCCTACAATGAGCAGTTCTTC
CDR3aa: CASSLAVTSYNEQFF

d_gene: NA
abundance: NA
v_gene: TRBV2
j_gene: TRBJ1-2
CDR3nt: TGTGCCAGCAGGTGGAACCAGCGCTATGGCTACACCTTC
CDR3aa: CASRWNQRYGYTF

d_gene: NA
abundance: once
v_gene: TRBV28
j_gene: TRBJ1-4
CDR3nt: TGTGCCAGCAGAAGTGGGGCGGCGAGAGAAAAACTGTTTTTT
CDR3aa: CASRSGAAREKLFF

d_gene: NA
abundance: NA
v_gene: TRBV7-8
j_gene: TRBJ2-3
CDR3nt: TGTGCCAGCAGCTTATTGGCGGGACGGGACACAGATACGCAGTATTTT
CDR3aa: CASSLLAGRDTDTQYF

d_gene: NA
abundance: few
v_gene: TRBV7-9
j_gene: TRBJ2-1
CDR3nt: TGTGCCAGCAGCTCACAAACAGGTATCAATGAGCAGTTCTTC
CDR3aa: CASSSQTGINEQFF

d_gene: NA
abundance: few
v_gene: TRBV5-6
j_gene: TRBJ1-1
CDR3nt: TGTGCCAGCAGCTTTGGCAAGGGTATCACTGAAGCTTTCTTT
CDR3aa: CASSFGKGITEAFF

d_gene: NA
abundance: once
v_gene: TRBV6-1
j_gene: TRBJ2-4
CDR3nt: TGTGTCAGCAGTGAAGGAATCTTAGCCAAAAACATTCAGTACTTC
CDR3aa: CVSSEGILAKNIQYF

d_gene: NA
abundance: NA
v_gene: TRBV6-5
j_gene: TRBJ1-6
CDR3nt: TGTGCCAGCAGTTACTTCCAGGGAGAAGTCAATCCCCTCCACTTT
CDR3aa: CASSYFQGEVNPLHF

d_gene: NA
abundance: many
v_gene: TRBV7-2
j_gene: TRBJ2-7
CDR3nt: TGTGCCAGCAGCTCTCCAGGGAGTACCCACCCTTACGAGCAGTACTTC
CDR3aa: CASSSPGSTHPYEQYF

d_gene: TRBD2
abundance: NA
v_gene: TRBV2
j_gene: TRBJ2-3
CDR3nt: TGTGCCAGCAGTATCTGGACTAGCGGGGGGGTTGGCACAGATACGCAGTATTTT
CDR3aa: CASSIWTSGGVGTDTQYF

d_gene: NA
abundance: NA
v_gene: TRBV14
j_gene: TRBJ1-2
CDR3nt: TGTGCCAGCAGCCACCGGGCAGGGCCTAATGGCTACACCTTC
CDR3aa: CASSHRAGPNGYTF

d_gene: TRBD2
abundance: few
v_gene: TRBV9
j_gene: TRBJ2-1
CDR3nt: TGTGCCAGCAGCGGTGGTGGGAGCGGGGCCTCCTACAATGAGCAGTTCTTC
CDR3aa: CASSGGGSGASYNEQFF

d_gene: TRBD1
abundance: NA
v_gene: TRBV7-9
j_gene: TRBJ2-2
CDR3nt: TGTGCCAGCAGCAATTCGACAGGGGGCTACACCGGGGAGCTGTTTTTT
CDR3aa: CASSNSTGGYTGELFF

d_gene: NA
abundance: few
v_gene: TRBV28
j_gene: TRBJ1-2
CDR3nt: TGTGCCAGCAGTTTCGCGTATGGCTACACCTTC
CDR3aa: CASSFAYGYTF

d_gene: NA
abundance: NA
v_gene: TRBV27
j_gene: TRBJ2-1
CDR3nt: TGTGCCAGCAGTTTAATGGCAGGGCGGAATGAGCAGTTCTTC
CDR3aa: CASSLMAGRNEQFF

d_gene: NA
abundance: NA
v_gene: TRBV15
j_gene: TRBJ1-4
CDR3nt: TGTGCCACCAGCAGAGATTCTGAAAAACTGTTTTTT
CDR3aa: CATSRDSEKLFF

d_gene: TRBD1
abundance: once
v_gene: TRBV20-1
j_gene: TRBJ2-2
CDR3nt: TGCAGTGCGAGGGACAGACTACGTCAGTACACCGGGGAGCTGTTTTTT
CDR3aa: CSARDRLRQYTGELFF

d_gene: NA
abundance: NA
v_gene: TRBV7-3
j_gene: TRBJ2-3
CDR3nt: TGTGCCAGCAGCTCCCACCAAGTCACAGATACGCAGTATTTT
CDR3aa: CASSSHQVTDTQYF

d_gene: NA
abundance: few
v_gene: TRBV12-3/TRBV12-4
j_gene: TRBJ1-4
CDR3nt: TGTGCCAGCAGTTTCATCGCAACTAATGAAAAACTGTTTTTT
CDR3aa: CASSFIATNEKLFF

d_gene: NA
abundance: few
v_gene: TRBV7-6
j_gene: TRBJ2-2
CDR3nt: TGTGCCAGCAGCTTAATTCTGACGGCGAACACCGGGGAGCTGTTTTTT
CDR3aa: CASSLILTANTGELFF

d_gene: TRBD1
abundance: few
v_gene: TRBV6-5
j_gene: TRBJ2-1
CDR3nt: TGTGCCAGCAGTTACTCGTCGGGGACAGGGTGGCATGAGCAGTTCTTC
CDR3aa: CASSYSSGTGWHEQFF

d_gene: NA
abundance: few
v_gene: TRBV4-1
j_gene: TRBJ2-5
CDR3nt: TGCGCCAGCAGCCAAGATCCCACAGGCGGGGAGACCCAGTACTTC
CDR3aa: CASSQDPTGGETQYF

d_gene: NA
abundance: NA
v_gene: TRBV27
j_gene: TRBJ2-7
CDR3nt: TGTGCCAGCAGTTTCGGGCCGGCCACCTACGAGCAGTACTTC
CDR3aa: CASSFGPATYEQYF

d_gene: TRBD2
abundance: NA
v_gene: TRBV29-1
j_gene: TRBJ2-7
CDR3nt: TGCAGCGTCGAGCGGGGGCCGTACGAGCAGTACTTC
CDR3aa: CSVERGPYEQYF

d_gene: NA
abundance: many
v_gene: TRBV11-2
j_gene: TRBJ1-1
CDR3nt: TGTGCCAGCAGCTTTCGGGGCCCCTCTTTTGAAGCTTTCTTT
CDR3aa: CASSFRGPSFEAFF

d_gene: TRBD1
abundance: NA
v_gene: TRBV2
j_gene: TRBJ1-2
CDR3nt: TGTGCCAGCAGTACAGGGGACCTACTCTATGGCTACACCTTC
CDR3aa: CASSTGDLLYGYTF

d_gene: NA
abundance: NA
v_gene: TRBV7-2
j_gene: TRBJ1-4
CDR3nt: TGTACCAGCAGCTTAGCCGGGACAAGTAATGAAAAACGGTTTTTT
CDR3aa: CTSSLAGTSNEKRFF

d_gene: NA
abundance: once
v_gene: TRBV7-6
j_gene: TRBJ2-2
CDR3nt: TGTGTCAGCAGCTCTGACAGGAGGCACACCGGGGAGCTGTTTTTT
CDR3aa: CVSSSDRRHTGELFF

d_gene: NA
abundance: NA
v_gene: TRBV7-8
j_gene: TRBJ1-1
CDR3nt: TGTGCCAGCAGCTCTCGACAGAACACTGAAGCTTTCTTT
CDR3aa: CASSSRQNTEAFF

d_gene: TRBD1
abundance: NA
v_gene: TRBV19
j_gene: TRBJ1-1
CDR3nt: TGTGCCAGTAGTATAGGGGTCAGGGGGATCACTGAAGCTTTCTTT
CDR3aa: CASSIGVRGITEAFF

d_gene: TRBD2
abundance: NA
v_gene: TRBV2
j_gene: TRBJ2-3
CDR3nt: TGTGCCAGAAGGGAGCGGGGGGGCACAGATACGCAGTATTTT
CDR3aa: CARRERGGTDTQYF

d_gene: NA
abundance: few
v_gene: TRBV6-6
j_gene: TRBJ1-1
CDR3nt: TGTGCCAGCAGTTACTCGAACAGCATGAACACTGAAGCTTTCTTT
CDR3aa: CASSYSNSMNTEAFF

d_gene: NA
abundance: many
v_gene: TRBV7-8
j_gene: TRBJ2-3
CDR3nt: TGTGCCAGCAGCCGCAGCGGAGGGACTAGCACAGATACGCAGTATTTT
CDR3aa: CASSRSGGTSTDTQYF

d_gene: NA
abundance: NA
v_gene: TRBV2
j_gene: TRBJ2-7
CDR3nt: TGTGCCAGCTTTGGGGGATACGAGCAGTACTTC
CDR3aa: CASFGGYEQYF

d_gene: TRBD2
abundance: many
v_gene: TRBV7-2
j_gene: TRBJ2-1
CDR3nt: TGTGCCAGCAGCTCCCCACTAGCGGGGAGATACAATGAGCAGTTCTTC
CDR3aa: CASSSPLAGRYNEQFF